This is a list of T cell receptor beta chains from one sample in a study of shared clonotypes between healthy human individuals. Assay: immunoSEQ multiplex PCR; the TCRdb copy retains only in-frame clones and omits some. The repertoire holds some 660,000 clones, with approximately 73% as singletons. The sequenced sample consisted of memory CD4+ T cells sorted from blood. The receptors here all came from a woman aged 25 to 45 in good health. Each CDR3 is given with its conserved first and last residue. A D gene is named only where the DNA matches it firmly. Not all rows give a size; the values are once, few, many and, for expanded clones, a class.

DNA	CDR3	J	D	V	length	size
TGCGCCAGCAGCTTGGGGGGGACTAGTCACAATGAGCAGTTCTTC	CASSLGGTSHNEQFF	TRBJ2-1	TRBD2	TRBV5-1	15	once
TGTGCCAGCAGCTTACTAGCGGCTGCTAGAGAGCAGTACTTC	CASSLLAAAREQYF	TRBJ2-7	TRBD2	TRBV14	14	NA
TGTGCCACCAGCCGCGGGTTAGAAGCGGGAGGGCCCCAAGAGACCCAGTACTTC	CATSRGLEAGGPQETQYF	TRBJ2-5	TRBD2	TRBV15	18	NA
TGTGCCATCCGACAGTGGCTAGCGGGCACAGATACGCAGTATTTT	CAIRQWLAGTDTQYF	TRBJ2-3	TRBD2	TRBV6-1	15	NA
TGTGCCAGCATGCGACAGCCACATCAGCCCCAGCATTTT	CASMRQPHQPQHF	TRBJ1-5	NA	TRBV28	13	NA
TGCAGCGGCGGGGGGCCAGCCTACGAGCAGTACTTC	CSGGGPAYEQYF	TRBJ2-7	TRBD2	TRBV29-1	12	NA
TGTGCCAGCAGTTTATGGGGGAACTATGGCTACACCTTC	CASSLWGNYGYTF	TRBJ1-2	NA	TRBV27	13	NA
TGCGCCAGCAGCCCAGAGAGATTAATGAACACTGAAGCTTTCTTT	CASSPERLMNTEAFF	TRBJ1-1	NA	TRBV4-1	15	NA
TGCGCCAGCAGCCACCGGACAGGCGGGCTTTACGAGCAGTACTTC	CASSHRTGGLYEQYF	TRBJ2-7	TRBD1	TRBV4-1	15	NA
TGCGCCAGCAGCCAACCATGGACAGGGGGCGCGGATGGCTACACCTTC	CASSQPWTGGADGYTF	TRBJ1-2	TRBD1	TRBV4-1	16	NA
TGCGCCAGCAGCCCAGTCGGGAACTATGGCTACACCTTC	CASSPVGNYGYTF	TRBJ1-2	NA	TRBV4-1	13	NA
TGTGCCAGCAGTTACTCAAGGGGGCTCTACGAGCAGTACTTC	CASSYSRGLYEQYF	TRBJ2-7	TRBD1	TRBV6-5	14	NA
TGTGCCAGCAGCTTTAGCGGGACAAAAGAGACCCAGTACTTC	CASSFSGTKETQYF	TRBJ2-5	TRBD2	TRBV7-7	14	NA
TGTGCCAGCAGCTTTCTAGCGGGAGTTCCGCTGGGCGAGCAGTACTTC	CASSFLAGVPLGEQYF	TRBJ2-7	TRBD2	TRBV7-9	16	NA
TGTGCCAGCAGTTTATCTACAGGGGGCGGACAAGAGACCCAGTACTTC	CASSLSTGGGQETQYF	TRBJ2-5	TRBD1	TRBV28	16	few
TGTGCCAGCAGCTCCCCCTTTGGAGGCACGCACTACGAGCAGTACTTC	CASSSPFGGTHYEQYF	TRBJ2-7	NA	TRBV7-6	16	once
TGTGCCAGCAGACCCTCGACTAGCGGGAGTTTTGGTGAGCAGTTCTTC	CASRPSTSGSFGEQFF	TRBJ2-1	TRBD2	TRBV2	16	few
TGCAGTGCCACCTCTTATGGGGAGCTGTTTTTT	CSATSYGELFF	TRBJ2-2	NA	TRBV20-1	11	NA
TGTGCCAGCAGCGCGCGGGGAACGCTTTACGAGCAGTACTTC	CASSARGTLYEQYF	TRBJ2-7	NA	TRBV6-6	14	NA
TGCGCCAGCAGTGAGGCAGATACGCAGTATTTT	CASSEADTQYF	TRBJ2-3	NA	TRBV10-2	11	NA
TGTGCCAGCAGCTCAGGGGTAGGGACTGGAAACACCATATATTTT	CASSSGVGTGNTIYF	TRBJ1-3	NA	TRBV9	15	NA
TGTGCCAGTAGTATAGTAGGGACCGGGGAGCTGTTTTTT	CASSIVGTGELFF	TRBJ2-2	NA	TRBV19	13	NA
TGCGCCAGCAGCCCTCGGACTAGCGGGAGGGGGGAGGTTGCCAAAAACATTCAGTACTTC	CASSPRTSGRGEVAKNIQYF	TRBJ2-4	TRBD2	TRBV4-1	20	NA
TGTGCCACCAGCAGAGCGGGGGGGCGCGGGGAGACCCAGTACTTC	CATSRAGGRGETQYF	TRBJ2-5	TRBD2	TRBV15	15	NA
TGTGCCAGCAGCGACACCGGGACAGGGGCAGAGACCCAGTACTTC	CASSDTGTGAETQYF	TRBJ2-5	TRBD1	TRBV7-2	15	NA
TGTGCCAGCAGCTTGGGCGACCTCTTAAACTATGGCTACACCTTC	CASSLGDLLNYGYTF	TRBJ1-2	NA	TRBV5-6	15	once
TGTGCCAGCAGTCCGCGGCCTCTGGGGCAAGAGACCCAGTACTTC	CASSPRPLGQETQYF	TRBJ2-5	NA	TRBV27	15	few